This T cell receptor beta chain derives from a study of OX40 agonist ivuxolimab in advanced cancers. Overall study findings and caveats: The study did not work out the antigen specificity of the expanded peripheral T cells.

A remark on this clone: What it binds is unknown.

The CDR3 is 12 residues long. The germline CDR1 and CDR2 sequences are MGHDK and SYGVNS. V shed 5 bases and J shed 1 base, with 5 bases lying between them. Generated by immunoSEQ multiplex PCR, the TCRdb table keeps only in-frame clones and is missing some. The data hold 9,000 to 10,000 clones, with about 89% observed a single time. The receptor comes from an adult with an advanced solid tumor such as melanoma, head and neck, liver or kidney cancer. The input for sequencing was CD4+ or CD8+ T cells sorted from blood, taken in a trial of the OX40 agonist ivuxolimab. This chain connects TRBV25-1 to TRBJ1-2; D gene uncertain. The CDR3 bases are TGTGCCAGCAGTAGGCTTAACTATGGCTACACCTTC. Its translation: CASSRLNYGYTF.